Reported below is one TCR beta chain. The CDR3 covers 15 residues. V gave up 3 bases and J gave up 3 bases, with 9 bases separating them. The germline CDR1 and CDR2 sequences are KGHSH and LQKENI. These data belong to a study of cytomegalovirus exposure and HLA in healthy donors. Here immunoSEQ multiplex PCR was the method, and the copy in TCRdb shows in-frame clones only, minus some. The table includes 250,000 to 400,000 clones, roughly nine tenths detected once. Sequencing used PBMCs. This clonotype originated in a woman under 40 in good health and CMV-seropositive. The rearrangement joins TRBV18 to TRBJ1-6; a possible D gene is TRBD1 (5 bases). DNA for the CDR3: TGTGCCAGCTCACCGGGGCAGGGCTATAATTCACCCCTCCACTTT. Amino acids: CASSPGQGYNSPLHF.